These 32 T cell receptor beta chains originate from one sample sequenced in a study of OX40 agonist ivuxolimab in advanced cancers. Method: immunoSEQ multiplex PCR; TCRdb's copy keeps in-frame clones and lacks some. The data contain under 85,000 clones, around 90% of them singletons. The sample was CD4+ or CD8+ T cells sorted from blood, taken in a trial of the OX40 agonist ivuxolimab. The receptors stem from an adult with an advanced solid tumor such as melanoma, head and neck, liver or kidney cancer.

The chain links TRBV5-4 to TRBJ2-7; 9 bases match TRBD2. This CDR3 region has 14 residues. The J segment lost 5 bases and the V segment lost 4 bases, leaving 7 bases of the junction unmatched. Germline V lookup: CDR1 SGHNT, CDR2 YYREEE (reference sequence). CDR3 loop: CASSPLAGGNEQYF. CDR3 sequence (DNA): TGTGCCAGCAGCCCCTTGGCGGGAGGGAACGAGCAGTACTTC.

V usage is TRBV30 and J usage is TRBJ1-1; D ambiguous. CDR3 length equals 14 residues. Germline lookup yields CDR1 GTSNPN and CDR2 SVGIG (reference sequence). V shed 0 bases and J shed 1 base, with 9 bases lying between them. CDR3 amino acids: CAWSVWAPNTEAFF. Written as DNA, the CDR3 is TGTGCCTGGAGTGTTTGGGCCCCGAACACTGAAGCTTTCTTT. Full variable domain (missing parts from reference TRBV30 and TRBJ1-1): SQTIHQWPATLVQPVGSPLSLECTVEGTSNPNLYWYRQAAGRGLQLLFYSVGIGQISSEVPQNLSASRPQDRQFILSSKKLLLSDSGFYLCAWSVWAPNTEAFFGQGTRLTVV.

V is TRBV9 and J is TRBJ2-7; 9 positions match TRBD2. V lost 0 bases and J lost 2; bases outside the gene matches: 3. The CDR3 sequence is 15 residues long. The germline CDR1 and CDR2 sequences are SGDLS and YYNGEE. The CDR3 loop reads CASSVGAGGPYEQYF. CDR3 sequence (DNA): TGTGCCAGCAGCGTAGGTGCGGGAGGGCCCTACGAGCAGTACTTC.

This chain links TRBV12-5 with TRBJ2-1; 7 positions match TRBD1. This CDR3 comprises 13 residues. From germline, CDR1 is LGHNT and CDR2 FRNRAP. The V and J ends lost 3 bases and 9 bases, in that order; junction bases with no gene match: 5. CDR3 residues: CASGFTGVTEQFF. Written as DNA, the CDR3 is TGTGCTAGTGGTTTTACAGGGGTTACTGAGCAGTTCTTC.

This clone was seen just once. This sequence joins TRBV21-1 and TRBJ2-7. TRBV21-1 is noted as a pseudogene. This CDR3 contains 15 residues. CDR3 in amino acids: CASSKEGKSTYEQYF. The CDR3 DNA follows: TGTGCCAGCAGCAAAGAGGGAAAGAGCACCTACGAGCAGTACTTC.

The chain has TRBV28 and TRBJ1-3; tentative D call: TRBD1 (5 bases). V gave up 1 base and J gave up 12 bases, with 13 bases separating them. The CDR3 runs 13 residues. CDR1 and CDR2 (germline): MDHEN, SYDVKM. Here the CDR3 reads CASSLYGREDIYF. CDR3 bases: TGTGCCAGCAGTTTATACGGCAGGGAAGACATATATTTT.

This clone was seen once. The V gene is TRBV5-1, the J gene TRBJ2-3; the match to TRBD2 covers 10 bases. The CDR3 consists of 16 residues. Germline CDR1 reads SGHRS; CDR2 reads YFSETQ. Germline trimming cut 3 bases from V and 6 bases from J; bases unmatched to any gene: 10. The CDR3 nucleotides are TGCGCCAGCAGCTGGGGGCCCAGCGGGGGGGCGGATACGCAGTATTTT. This codes for CASSWGPSGGADTQYF. Full variable domain (outside the CDR3, taken from reference TRBV5-1 and TRBJ2-3): KAGVTQTPRYLIKTRGQQVTLSCSPISGHRSVSWYQQTPGQGLQFLFEYFSETQRNKGNFPGRFSGRQFSNSRSEMNVSTLELGDSALYLCASSWGPSGGADTQYFGPGTRLTVL.

J is TRBJ2-3 and V is TRBV18, with D possibly called TRBD1 or TRBD2 (5 bases each). The V gene's germline CDR1 is KGHSH and CDR2 LQKENI. The V end was cut by 4 bases, the J end by 2 bases, with 7 bases between. The CDR3 consists of 13 residues. The CDR3 DNA follows: TGTGCCAGCTCACTCGGGACCACAGATACGCAGTATTTT. Encoded protein: CASSLGTTDTQYF.

V gene TRBV18 combines with J gene TRBJ1-3, with D hard to call. Germline V gene lookup returns CDR1 KGHSH and CDR2 LQKENI. Trimming left V 6 bases short and J 2 bases short, with 8 bases between. The CDR3 spans 13 residues. This chain's CDR3 is CASSGQPGNTIYF. The DNA for the CDR3 is TGTGCCAGCTCGGGTCAACCTGGAAACACCATATATTTT.

The V and J genes are TRBV7-9 and TRBJ2-7, with D unclear. The CDR3 is made up of 11 amino acids. Germline-derived CDR1 and CDR2 are SEHNR and FQNEAQ (reference sequence). The V and J ends lost 1 base and 6 bases respectively, with 4 bases between them. The CDR3 coding sequence is TGTGCCAGCAGCTTAGGACCCGAGCAGTACTTC. Amino acid sequence: CASSLGPEQYF. Drawing the rest from reference TRBV7-9 and TRBJ2-7, the complete variable domain is DTGVSQNPRHKITKRGQNVTFRCDPISEHNRLYWYRQTLGQGPEFLTYFQNEAQLEKSRLLSDRFSAERPKGSFSTLEIQRTEQGDSAMYLCASSLGPEQYFGPGTRLTVT.

This chain joins TRBV5-1 and TRBJ2-7; D is uncertain. The CDR3 extends over 13 amino acids. Germline CDR1 reads SGHRS; CDR2 reads YFSETQ. The V end lost 4 bases, the J end lost 4 bases, and 12 bases lay between the germline ends. The CDR3: CASSGPAGYEQYF. The CDR3 coding sequence is TGCGCCAGCAGCGGTCCCGCTGGGTACGAGCAGTACTTC.

The CDR3, as DNA: TGCGCCAGCAGCGAAAGGAACACCGGGGAGCTGTTTTTT. It translates to CASSERNTGELFF. The V call is TRBV10-1, the J call TRBJ2-2, with no clear D. Germline V lookup: CDR1 WNHNN, CDR2 SYGVQD (reference sequence). Trimming removed 6 bases from V and 1 base from J, with 6 bases in between. The CDR3 totals 13 residues.

The chain recombines TRBV5-1 with TRBJ2-5; the match to TRBD2 covers 8 bases. CDR1 and CDR2 (germline): SGHRS, YFSETQ. The CDR3 extends over 17 amino acids. V gave up 5 bases and J gave up 4 bases; unmatched junction bases: 16. CDR3 in amino acids: CASSGGSSGGGIETQYF. The CDR3 nucleotides are TGCGCCAGCAGTGGAGGTTCTAGCGGCGGGGGGATAGAGACCCAGTACTTC.

The chain uses TRBV27 and TRBJ2-1, with no clear D. Germline-derived CDR1 and CDR2 are MNHEY and SMNVEV (reference sequence). With 4 bases removed from V and 0 bases from J, the gap between germline ends came to 10 bases. The length of the CDR3 is 15 residues. Here the CDR3 DNA reads TGTGCCAGCAGTTCAGTCCTGAGCTCCTACAATGAGCAGTTCTTC. Translating gives CASSSVLSSYNEQFF.

The chain recombines TRBV18 with TRBJ2-7; D is perhaps TRBD1 (6 bases). Germline V gene lookup returns CDR1 KGHSH and CDR2 LQKENI. The V end was cut by 5 bases, the J end by 6 bases, with 14 bases between. This CDR3 region has 13 residues. CDR3 loop: CASSINDRTEQYF. The CDR3, as DNA: TGTGCCAGCTCAATCAACGACAGGACCGAGCAGTACTTC. The complete variable domain, with remaining parts taken from reference TRBV18 and TRBJ2-7, reads NAGVMQNPRHLVRRRGQEARLRCSPMKGHSHVYWYRQLPEEGLKFMVYLQKENIIDESGMPKERFSAEFPKEGPSILRIQQVVRGDSAAYFCASSINDRTEQYFGPGTRLTVT.

The chain uses TRBV7-2 and TRBJ2-5; 9 bases line up with TRBD2. The tail of the sequence fits TRBJ2-7 better, so the J call may be wrong. This CDR3 contains 17 residues. CDR1 and CDR2 from the germline V gene are SGHTA and FQGNSA. The CDR3 spells CASSLGPGGGATYEQYF. CDR3 in DNA: TGTGCCAGCAGCCTAGGTCCTGGCGGGGGGGCCACCTACGAGCAGTACTTC.

The chain carries TRBV7-9 and TRBJ2-5; 9 bases line up with TRBD2. The CDR3 length is 16 residues. V was pared by 5 bases and J by 5 bases, with 12 bases of the junction left unmatched. Germline CDR1 SEHNR, CDR2 FQNEAQ (reference sequence). CDR3 loop: CASSLLGGGAGETQYF. The CDR3 DNA reads TGTGCCAGCAGCCTCCTTGGCGGGGGGGCCGGGGAGACCCAGTACTTC.

The chain couples TRBV7-2 to TRBJ2-3, with D uncertain. V was trimmed by 6 bases and J by 6 bases, leaving 22 bases between them. This CDR3 contains 16 residues. The germline V gene encodes CDR1 SGHTA and CDR2 FQGNSA. DNA for the CDR3: TGTGCCAGCAGTCACGGGTGGGGTTTGTATGGGGATACGCAGTATTTT. Translating it yields CASSHGWGLYGDTQYF. Variable domain in full (rest from reference TRBV7-2 and TRBJ2-3): GAGVSQSPSNKVTEKGKDVELRCDPISGHTALYWYRQSLGQGLEFLIYFQGNSAPDKSGLPSDRFSAERTGGSVSTLTIQRTQQEDSAVYLCASSHGWGLYGDTQYFGPGTRLTVL.

The count of this clone is one. The chain links TRBV5-6 to TRBJ1-1; D remains unclear. In germline, CDR1 is SGHDT, CDR2 YYEEEE. The V end lost 4 bases, the J end lost 0 bases, and 10 bases lay between the germline ends. The CDR3 has 14 residues. The CDR3 spells CASSTRGLNTEAFF. The DNA of the CDR3 is TGTGCCAGCAGCACCCGAGGGTTGAACACTGAAGCTTTCTTT.

This clone was detected only a few times. The chain combines TRBV6-5 with TRBJ1-1; 7 nucleotides match TRBD1. CDR1 and CDR2 from the germline V gene are MNHEY and SVGAGI. V lost 6 bases and J lost 11; bases outside the gene matches: 6. The CDR3 covers 11 residues. This chain's CDR3 is CASSFGQDAFF. Here the CDR3 DNA reads TGTGCCAGCAGCTTTGGACAGGACGCTTTCTTT.

The chain links TRBV6-5 to TRBJ1-5, with 7 bases fitting TRBD1. Germline CDR1 MNHEY, CDR2 SVGAGI. This CDR3 region has 13 residues. Trimming removed 7 bases from V and 4 bases from J; junction bases left unmatched: 4. The CDR3 DNA is TGTGCCAGCACCCCGGGACAGAATCAGCCCCAGCATTTT. This encodes CASTPGQNQPQHF.

As to this clone: The identical CDR3 is also encoded by other nucleotide sequences in the sample. Here the CDR3 reads CASSLAGGSTDTQYF. For the CDR3, the DNA is TGTGCCAGCAGTTTAGCGGGGGGAAGCACAGATACGCAGTATTTT. The chain uses TRBV28 and TRBJ2-3, with 8 bases matching TRBD2. The V segment lost 2 bases and the J segment 0 bases; nucleotides outside the gene matches: 1. There are 15 residues in the CDR3. CDR1 and CDR2 from the germline V gene are MDHEN and SYDVKM.

CDR3 nucleotides: TGTGCCAGCAGTCTCGGGACAGCCACAGATACGCAGTATTTT. Its translation: CASSLGTATDTQYF. The chain combines TRBV6-5 with TRBJ2-3; 7 nucleotides align to TRBD1. Trimming removed 5 bases from V and 2 bases from J; junction bases left unmatched: 4. CDR1 is MNHEY and CDR2 is SVGAGI in the germline V gene. The CDR3 has 14 amino acids.

The rearrangement joins TRBV7-2 to TRBJ2-7; D may be TRBD1 (6 bases). The germline V and J ends were trimmed by 5 bases and 3 bases, with 14 bases remaining between them. Germline values: CDR1 SGHTA, CDR2 FQGNSA. CDR3 size: 14 residues. The CDR3 sequence: CASSQTRDNYEQYF. CDR3 coding DNA: TGTGCCAGCAGCCAAACACGGGACAACTACGAGCAGTACTTC.

The chain joins TRBV5-1 to TRBJ2-4, with 10 nucleotides matching TRBD2. In germline, CDR1 is SGHRS, CDR2 YFSETQ. The V segment lost 4 bases and the J segment 5 bases; nucleotides outside the gene matches: 6. The CDR3 has 15 residues. DNA for the CDR3: TGCGCCAGCAGCCCCAGCGGGGGGGCAGAAAACATTCAGTACTTC. This encodes CASSPSGGAENIQYF.

The V call is TRBV6-1, the J call TRBJ2-3; perhaps TRBD1 as D (5 bases). Germline CDR1 and CDR2: MNHNS and SASEGT. Trimming pared 6 bases from V and 2 bases from J, leaving 15 bases between. The CDR3 sequence is 15 residues long. The CDR3 is CASRWGRDPTDTQYF. CDR3 in DNA: TGTGCCAGCAGATGGGGCAGGGATCCCACAGATACGCAGTATTTT.

This chain uses TRBV6-1 with TRBJ1-2; 9 nucleotides line up with TRBD1. CDR3 size: 15 residues. The germline V gene has CDR1 MNHNS and CDR2 SASEGT. V lost 6 bases to trimming and J lost 8 bases; unmatched junction nucleotides: 13. The CDR3 is CASSLRGQGPLGYTF. CDR3 bases: TGTGCCAGCAGCCTCAGGGGACAGGGTCCTTTGGGCTACACCTTC.

The rearrangement joins TRBV18 to TRBJ1-5; 8 nucleotides line up with TRBD1. The germline V gene has CDR1 KGHSH and CDR2 LQKENI. CDR3 length: 15 residues. V gave up 3 bases and J gave up 7 bases; unmatched junction bases: 8. The CDR3 here is CASSPLPGGDQPQHF. DNA of the CDR3: TGTGCCAGCTCACCTCTTCCAGGGGGCGACCAGCCCCAGCATTTT.

This chain connects TRBV9 to TRBJ1-2, with TRBD1 identical over 7 bases. The CDR3 contains 13 residues. Germline V gives CDR1 SGDLS, CDR2 YYNGEE. Losses at the gene ends were 0 bases for V and 6 bases for J; bases not matched to a gene: 2. CDR3 DNA sequence: TGTGCCAGCAGCGTAGCAGGGGGGGATGGCTACACCTTC. It translates to CASSVAGGDGYTF.

This clone was recorded a few times. This chain links TRBV6-1 with TRBJ1-2; D is possibly TRBD1 (6 bases). Trimming removed 6 bases at V and 0 bases at J, with 14 bases between. Per the germline V gene, CDR1 is MNHNS and CDR2 is SASEGT. The CDR3 contains 15 residues. The CDR3 coding sequence is TGTGCCAGCAGGGACAGCACATCCACTAACTATGGCTACACCTTC. This codes for CASRDSTSTNYGYTF.

The J gene is TRBJ2-7, the V gene TRBV2, with D perhaps matching TRBD2 (5 bases). Germline lookup yields CDR1 SNHLY and CDR2 FYNNEI. V lost 4 bases, J lost 5 bases, and 15 bases lay in between. This CDR3 is built from 14 residues. In nucleotides, the CDR3 is TGTGCCAGCAGTGTAGTAGGGAGTTTCGACGAGCAGTACTTC. It codes for CASSVVGSFDEQYF.

The rearrangement joins TRBV30 to TRBJ2-6; TRBD1 or TRBD2 may be the D gene (5 bases each). There are 13 residues in the CDR3. Germline V gene lookup returns CDR1 GTSNPN and CDR2 SVGIG (reference sequence). V lost 7 bases to trimming and J lost 12 bases, with 19 bases between them. CDR3 residues: CALERWGISVLTF. The CDR3 nucleotides read TGTGCCTTGGAACGGTGGGGGATCAGCGTCCTGACTTTC.